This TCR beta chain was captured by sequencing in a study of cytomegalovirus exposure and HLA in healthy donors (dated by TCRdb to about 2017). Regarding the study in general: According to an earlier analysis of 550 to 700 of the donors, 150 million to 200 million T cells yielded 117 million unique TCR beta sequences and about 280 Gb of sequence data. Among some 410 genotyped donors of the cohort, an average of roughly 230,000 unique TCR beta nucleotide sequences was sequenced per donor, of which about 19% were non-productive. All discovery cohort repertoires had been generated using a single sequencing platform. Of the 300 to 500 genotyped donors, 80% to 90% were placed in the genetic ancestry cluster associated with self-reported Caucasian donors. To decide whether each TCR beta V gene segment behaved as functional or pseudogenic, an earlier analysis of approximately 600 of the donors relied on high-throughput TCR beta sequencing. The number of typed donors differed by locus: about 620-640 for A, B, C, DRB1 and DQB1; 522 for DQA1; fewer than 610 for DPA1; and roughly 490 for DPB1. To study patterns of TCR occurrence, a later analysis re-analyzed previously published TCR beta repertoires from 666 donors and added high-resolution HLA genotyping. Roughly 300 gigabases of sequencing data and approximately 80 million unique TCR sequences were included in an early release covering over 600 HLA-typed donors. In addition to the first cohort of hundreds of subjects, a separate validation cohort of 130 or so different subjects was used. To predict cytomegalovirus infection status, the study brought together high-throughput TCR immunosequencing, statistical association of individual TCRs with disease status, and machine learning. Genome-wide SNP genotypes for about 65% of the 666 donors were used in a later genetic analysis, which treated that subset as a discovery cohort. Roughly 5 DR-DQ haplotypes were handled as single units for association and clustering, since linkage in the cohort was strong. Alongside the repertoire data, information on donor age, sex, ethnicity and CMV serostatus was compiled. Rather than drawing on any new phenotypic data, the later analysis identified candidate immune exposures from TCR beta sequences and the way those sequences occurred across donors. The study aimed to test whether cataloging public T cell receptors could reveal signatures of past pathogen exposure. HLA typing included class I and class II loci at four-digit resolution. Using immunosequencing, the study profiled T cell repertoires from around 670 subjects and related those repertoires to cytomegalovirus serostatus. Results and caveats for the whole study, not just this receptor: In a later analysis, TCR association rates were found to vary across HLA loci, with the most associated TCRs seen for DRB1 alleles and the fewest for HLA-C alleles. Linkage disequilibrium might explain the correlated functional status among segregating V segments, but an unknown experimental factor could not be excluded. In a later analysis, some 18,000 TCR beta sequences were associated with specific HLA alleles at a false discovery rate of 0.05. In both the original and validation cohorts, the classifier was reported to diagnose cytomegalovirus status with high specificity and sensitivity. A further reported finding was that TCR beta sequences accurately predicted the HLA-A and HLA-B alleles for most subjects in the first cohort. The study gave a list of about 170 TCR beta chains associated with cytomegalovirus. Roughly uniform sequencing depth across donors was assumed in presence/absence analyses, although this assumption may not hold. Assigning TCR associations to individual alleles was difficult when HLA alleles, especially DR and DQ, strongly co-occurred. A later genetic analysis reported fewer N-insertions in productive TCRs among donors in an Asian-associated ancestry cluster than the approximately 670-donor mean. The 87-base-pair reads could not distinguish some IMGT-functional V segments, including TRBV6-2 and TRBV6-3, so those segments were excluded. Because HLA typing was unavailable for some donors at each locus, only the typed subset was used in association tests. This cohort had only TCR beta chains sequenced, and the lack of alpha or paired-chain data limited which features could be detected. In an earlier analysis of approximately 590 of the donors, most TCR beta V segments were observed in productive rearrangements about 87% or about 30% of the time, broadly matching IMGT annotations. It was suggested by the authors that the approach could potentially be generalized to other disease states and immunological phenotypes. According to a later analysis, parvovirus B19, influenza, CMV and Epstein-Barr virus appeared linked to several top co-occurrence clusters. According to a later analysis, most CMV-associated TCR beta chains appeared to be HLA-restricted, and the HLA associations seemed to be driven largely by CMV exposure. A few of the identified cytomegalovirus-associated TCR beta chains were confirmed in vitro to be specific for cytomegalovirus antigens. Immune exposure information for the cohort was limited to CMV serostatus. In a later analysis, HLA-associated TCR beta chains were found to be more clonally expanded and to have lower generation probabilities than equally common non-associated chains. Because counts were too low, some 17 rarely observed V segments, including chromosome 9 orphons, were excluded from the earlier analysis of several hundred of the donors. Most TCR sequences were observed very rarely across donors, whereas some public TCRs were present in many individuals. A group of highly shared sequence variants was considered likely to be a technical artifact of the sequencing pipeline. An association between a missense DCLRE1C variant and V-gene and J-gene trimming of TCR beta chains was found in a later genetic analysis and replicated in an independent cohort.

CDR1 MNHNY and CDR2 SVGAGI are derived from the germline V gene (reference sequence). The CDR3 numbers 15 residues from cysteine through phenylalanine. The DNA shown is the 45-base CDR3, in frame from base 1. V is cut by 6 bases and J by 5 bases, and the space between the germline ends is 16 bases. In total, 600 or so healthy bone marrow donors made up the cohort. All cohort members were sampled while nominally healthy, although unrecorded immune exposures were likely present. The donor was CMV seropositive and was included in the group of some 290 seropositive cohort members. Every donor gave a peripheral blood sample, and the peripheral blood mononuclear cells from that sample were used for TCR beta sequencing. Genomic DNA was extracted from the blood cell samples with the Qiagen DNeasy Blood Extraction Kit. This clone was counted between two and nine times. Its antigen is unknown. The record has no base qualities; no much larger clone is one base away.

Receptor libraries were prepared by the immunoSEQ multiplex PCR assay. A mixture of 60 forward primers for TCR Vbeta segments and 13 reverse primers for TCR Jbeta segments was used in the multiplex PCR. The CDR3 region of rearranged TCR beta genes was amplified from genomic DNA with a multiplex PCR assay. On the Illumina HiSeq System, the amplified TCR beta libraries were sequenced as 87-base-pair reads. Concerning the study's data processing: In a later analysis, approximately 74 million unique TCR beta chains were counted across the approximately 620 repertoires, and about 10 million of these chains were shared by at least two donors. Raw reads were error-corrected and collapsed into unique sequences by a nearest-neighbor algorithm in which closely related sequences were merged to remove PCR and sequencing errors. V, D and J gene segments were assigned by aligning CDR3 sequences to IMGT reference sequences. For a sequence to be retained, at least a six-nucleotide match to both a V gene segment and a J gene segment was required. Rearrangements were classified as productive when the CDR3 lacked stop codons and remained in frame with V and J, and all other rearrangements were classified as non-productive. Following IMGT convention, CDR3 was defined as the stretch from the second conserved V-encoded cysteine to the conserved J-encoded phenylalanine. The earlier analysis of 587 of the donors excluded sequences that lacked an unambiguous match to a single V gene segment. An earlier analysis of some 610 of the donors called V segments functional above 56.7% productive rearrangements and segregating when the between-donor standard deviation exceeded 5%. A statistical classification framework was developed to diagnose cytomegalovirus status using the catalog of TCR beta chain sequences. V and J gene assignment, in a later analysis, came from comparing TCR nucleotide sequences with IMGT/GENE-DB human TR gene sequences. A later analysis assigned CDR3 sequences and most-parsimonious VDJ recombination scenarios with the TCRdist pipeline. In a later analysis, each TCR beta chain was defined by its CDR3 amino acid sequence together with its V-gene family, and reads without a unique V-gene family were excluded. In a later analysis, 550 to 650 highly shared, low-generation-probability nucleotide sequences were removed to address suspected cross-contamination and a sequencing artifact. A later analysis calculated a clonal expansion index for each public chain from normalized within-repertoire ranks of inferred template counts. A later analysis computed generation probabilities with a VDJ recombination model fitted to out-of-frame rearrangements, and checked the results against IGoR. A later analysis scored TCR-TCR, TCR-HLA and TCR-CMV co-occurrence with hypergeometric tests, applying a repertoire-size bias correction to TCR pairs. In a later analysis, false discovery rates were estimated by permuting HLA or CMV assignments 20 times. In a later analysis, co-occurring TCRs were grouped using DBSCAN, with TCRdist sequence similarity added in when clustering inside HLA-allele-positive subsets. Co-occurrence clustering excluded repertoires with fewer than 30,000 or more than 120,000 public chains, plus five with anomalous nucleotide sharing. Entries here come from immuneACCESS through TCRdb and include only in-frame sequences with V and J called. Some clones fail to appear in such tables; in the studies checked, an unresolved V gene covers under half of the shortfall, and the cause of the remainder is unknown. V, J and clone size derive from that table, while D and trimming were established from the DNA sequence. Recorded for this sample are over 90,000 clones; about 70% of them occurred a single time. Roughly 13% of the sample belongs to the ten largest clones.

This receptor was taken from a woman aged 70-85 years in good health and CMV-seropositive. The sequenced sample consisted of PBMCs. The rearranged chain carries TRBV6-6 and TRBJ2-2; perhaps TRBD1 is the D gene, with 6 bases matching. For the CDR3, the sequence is CASSRGRATTGELFF. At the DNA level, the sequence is TGTGCCAGCAGCAGGGGACGTGCAACGACCGGGGAGCTGTTTTTT.